This T cell receptor beta chain was obtained from a study of T cell responses to AZD1222 COVID-19 vaccine. As for the study in general: Investigators merged groups given second doses at roughly 4 or roughly 12 weeks. Findings and caveats of the study: Two AZD1222 doses significantly raised spike-specific TCR breadth and depth over controls.

Details on this clone: Antigen: not known.

Produced via immunoSEQ multiplex PCR; TCRdb's table is partial and in-frame only. The table shows 120,000 or so clones, with approximately 83% occurring only once. This clonotype originated in an adult in good health. This specimen consisted of peripheral blood, obtained on day 0 of AZD1222 vaccination.

The CDR3 is CASSPRLVRGYTF. CDR3 in DNA: TGTGCCAGCAGCCCCCGTCTCGTTCGGGGCTACACCTTC. The rearrangement joins TRBV7-9 to TRBJ1-2; D unresolved. Germline loops: CDR1 SEHNR, CDR2 FQNEAQ (reference sequence). The CDR3 has 13 amino acids. V dropped 5 bases and J dropped 8 bases, with 15 bases sitting between them.